A single sample is the source of the 26 T cell receptor beta chains below, sequenced in a study of technical replicates of blood from several donors. The assay was immunoSEQ multiplex PCR, and TCRdb's table has in-frame clones only and misses some. The table includes tens of thousands of clones, about 96% detected once. The sequenced sample was T cells isolated from PBMCs. Receptors originate from a human donor in good health.

V usage is TRBV10-3 and J usage is TRBJ2-7; TRBD1 is a possible D gene (6 bases). The CDR3 loop spans 15 amino acids. Germline loops: CDR1 ENHRY, CDR2 SYGVKD. Trimming shortened V by 5 bases and J by 2 bases, and 16 bases separated the two germline ends. As DNA, the CDR3 is TGTGCCATCAGTATTACCGGGACAAACGCCTACGAGCAGTACTTC. It specifies CAISITGTNAYEQYF.

The chain couples TRBV7-2 to TRBJ1-1; D gene ambiguous. Between the trimmed V and J ends, which lost 3 bases and 5 bases, there was a span of 10 bases. Germline assignment: CDR1 SGHTA and CDR2 FQGNSA. The CDR3 sequence is 13 residues long. CDR3 sequence (DNA): TGTGCCAGCAGCTTCCTACTTTGGACTGAAGCTTTCTTT. Its translation is CASSFLLWTEAFF.

This rearrangement joins TRBV4-1 to TRBJ2-5; 8 nucleotides agree with TRBD1. This CDR3 spans 16 amino acids. With 7 bases clipped from V and 2 bases from J, the junction kept 12 bases outside the gene matches. Germline CDR1 and CDR2: MGHRA and YSYEKL. The CDR3 region is CASTRNLGQEQETQYF. The CDR3, as DNA: TGCGCCAGCACCAGGAATCTGGGACAGGAGCAAGAGACCCAGTACTTC.

The CDR3, as DNA: TGTGCCAGCAGCAAAGGACAGGGATCCCCTACAGACATTCAGTACTTC. Translating it yields CASSKGQGSPTDIQYF. The chain is built from TRBV21-1 and TRBJ2-4; the table's D call of TRBD1 was not tested on the DNA. TRBV21-1 represents a pseudogene. The CDR3 contains 16 residues.

The V call is TRBV7-9, the J call TRBJ2-2; 7 nucleotides match TRBD1. The CDR3 has 16 amino acids. V was clipped by 9 bases and J by 1 base; unmatched bases: 11. Germline CDR1 SEHNR, CDR2 FQNEAQ (reference sequence). The CDR3 sequence: CARDSEGALNTGELFF. CDR3 bases: TGTGCCAGGGATTCCGAGGGGGCATTGAACACCGGGGAGCTGTTTTTT.

V and J are TRBV2 and TRBJ2-2; TRBD2 agrees at 13 bases. In germline, CDR1 is SNHLY, CDR2 FYNNEI. The V and J ends lost 2 bases and 5 bases, in that order; junction bases with no gene match: 8. This CDR3 comprises 18 residues. The CDR3 region is CASSEIRGLAGATGELFF. The CDR3 DNA sequence: TGTGCCAGCAGTGAAATCCGCGGACTAGCGGGAGCGACCGGGGAGCTGTTTTTT.

V gene TRBV13 combines with J gene TRBJ2-1; perhaps TRBD1 as D (6 bases). The CDR3 is 13 residues long. Deletions cut 1 base from V and 7 bases from J, with 8 bases between. Looked up from germline, CDR1 is PRHDT and CDR2 is FYEKMQ (reference sequence). The CDR3: CASSLDRDNEQFF. DNA for the CDR3: TGTGCCAGCAGCTTAGACAGGGATAATGAGCAGTTCTTC.

The chain employs TRBV5-1 and TRBJ2-1, with D possibly being TRBD2 (5 bases). The CDR3 loop spans 12 amino acids. Between the trimmed V and J ends, which lost 4 bases and 7 bases, there was a span of 9 bases. Germline assignment: CDR1 SGHRS and CDR2 YFSETQ. CDR3 region: CASSATRNEQFF. CDR3 nucleotides: TGCGCCAGCAGCGCTACTAGGAATGAGCAGTTCTTC.

J is TRBJ2-1 and V is TRBV5-6; TRBD1 agrees at 8 bases. Germline V CDR1 and CDR2: SGHDT, YYEEEE. The CDR3 is 17 residues long. The V gene end was trimmed by 0 bases and the J gene end by 3 bases; junction bases not matched to a gene: 8. The CDR3 is CASSLAEGQADYNEQFF. The CDR3 nucleotides are TGTGCCAGCAGCTTGGCCGAGGGACAGGCCGACTACAATGAGCAGTTCTTC. The full variable domain, rest sourced from reference TRBV5-6 and TRBJ2-1, is DAGVTQSPTHLIKTRGQQVTLRCSPKSGHDTVSWYQQALGQGPQFIFQYYEEEERQRGNFPDRFSGHQFPNYSSELNVNALLLGDSALYLCASSLAEGQADYNEQFFGPGTRLTVL.

The genes are TRBV5-4 and TRBJ1-1; D is undetermined. Trimming shortened V by 0 bases and J by 1 base, and 4 bases separated the two germline ends. This CDR3 is 13 amino acids long. Germline V lookup: CDR1 SGHNT, CDR2 YYREEE (reference sequence). Here the CDR3 reads CASSLDRNTEAFF. CDR3 DNA: TGTGCCAGCAGCTTGGACAGGAACACTGAAGCTTTCTTT.

The chain has TRBV30 and TRBJ2-7; TRBD1 matches 8 bases. Germline V lookup: CDR1 GTSNPN, CDR2 SVGIG (reference sequence). Trimming cost V 7 bases and J 2 bases; bases outside gene matches: 7. The CDR3 runs to 13 residues. This CDR3 reads CALDREFTYEQYF. CDR3 DNA sequence: TGTGCCTTGGACAGGGAGTTCACCTACGAGCAGTACTTC.

The chain couples TRBV28 to TRBJ1-1; 7 bases are a match to TRBD1. Unmatched junction bases numbered 4, after V lost 2 bases and J lost 4 bases. The germline V gene has CDR1 MDHEN and CDR2 SYDVKM. This CDR3 comprises 14 residues. DNA of the CDR3: TGTGCCAGCAGTTTACCGACAGGGACCACTGAAGCTTTCTTT. Encoded protein: CASSLPTGTTEAFF.

This chain links TRBV7-9 with TRBJ2-1, with D unresolved. The CDR3 runs 16 residues. The ends were cut back, 5 bases at V and 4 bases at J, with 18 bases in the middle. Germline CDR1 reads SEHNR; CDR2 reads FQNEAQ (reference sequence). The CDR3 here is CASSPRSSPSYNEQFF. The CDR3 coding sequence is TGTGCCAGCAGCCCGCGGTCCTCCCCCTCTTACAATGAGCAGTTCTTC.

This sequence joins TRBV6-1 and TRBJ2-2; 7 bases align to TRBD1. V lost 3 bases and J lost 3; bases outside the gene matches: 13. Germline V gene data show CDR1 as MNHNS and CDR2 as SASEGT. The CDR3 consists of 18 residues. As DNA, the CDR3 is TGTGCCAGCAGTGAGTATACCAACAGGGGCCAAGACACCGGGGAGCTGTTTTTT. Protein: CASSEYTNRGQDTGELFF.

This chain connects TRBV6-4 to TRBJ2-7, with 9 positions matching TRBD2. Germline CDR1 MRHNA, CDR2 SNTAGT. This CDR3 has 14 residues. V shed 3 bases and J 3 bases; nucleotides not matched to a gene: 3. The chain's CDR3 is CASSELAGDYEQYF. The CDR3 coding sequence is TGTGCCAGCAGTGAATTAGCGGGAGACTACGAGCAGTACTTC.

The CDR3, as DNA: TGTGCCAGCAGCTTAGGGGGCGGAGAAGGCTATGGCTACACCTTC. This codes for CASSLGGGEGYGYTF. The chain combines TRBV7-9 with TRBJ1-2, with a possible D match to TRBD1 (5 bases). CDR1 and CDR2 from the germline V gene are SEHNR and FQNEAQ (reference sequence). The CDR3 is made up of 15 amino acids. V gave up 1 base and J gave up 4 bases, with 13 bases separating them.

The chain uses TRBV19 and TRBJ2-7; perhaps TRBD1 as D (5 bases). V dropped 5 bases and J dropped 1 base, with 9 bases sitting between them. Germline values: CDR1 LNHDA, CDR2 SQIVND (reference sequence). The CDR3 loop spans 13 amino acids. The CDR3 DNA reads as TGTGCCAGTAGTCTACAGGATTCCTACGAGCAGTACTTC. Protein product: CASSLQDSYEQYF. The variable domain in full, with the rest retrieved from reference TRBV19 and TRBJ2-7, is DGGITQSPKYLFRKEGQNVTLSCEQNLNHDAMYWYRQDPGQGLRLIYYSQIVNDFQKGDIAEGYSVSREKKESFPLTVTSAQKNPTAFYLCASSLQDSYEQYFGPGTRLTVT.

The V and J genes are TRBV14 and TRBJ2-7; perhaps TRBD2 as D (6 bases). V was shortened by 0 bases and J by 5 bases, with 20 bases between the two germline ends. The CDR3 sequence is 17 residues long. The V gene's germline CDR1 is SGHDN and CDR2 FVKESK. CDR3 sequence (DNA): TGTGCCAGCAGCCAAGATATGGGTCTGAGGACTAAACACGAGCAGTACTTC. Translation: CASSQDMGLRTKHEQYF. Complete variable domain (other parts from reference TRBV14 and TRBJ2-7): EAGVTQFPSHSVIEKGQTVTLRCDPISGHDNLYWYRRVMGKEIKFLLHFVKESKQDESGMPNNRFLAERTGGTYSTLKVQPAELEDSGVYFCASSQDMGLRTKHEQYFGPGTRLTVT.

The chain uses TRBV25-1 and TRBJ2-3; 9 nucleotides match TRBD1. V was clipped by 4 bases and J by 4 bases; unmatched bases: 6. The CDR3 is 15 residues long. Germline V lookup: CDR1 MGHDK, CDR2 SYGVNS. This CDR3 is CASSGPRDRADTQYF. DNA of the CDR3: TGTGCCAGCAGTGGCCCCCGGGACAGGGCAGATACGCAGTATTTT.

The chain combines TRBV11-3 with TRBJ2-1; 8 bases fit TRBD1. Germline lookup yields CDR1 SGHNT and CDR2 YENEEA. This CDR3 region has 15 residues. The V and J ends lost 5 bases and 7 bases, in that order; junction bases with no gene match: 10. The CDR3: CASSLGTGPTNEQFF. CDR3 sequence (DNA): TGTGCCAGCAGCCTCGGGACAGGCCCTACTAATGAGCAGTTCTTC.

The V call is TRBV7-2, the J call TRBJ1-1; TRBD1 aligns across 7 bases. Per germline, CDR1 SGHTA and CDR2 FQGNSA. CDR3 length: 13 amino acids. J lost 3 bases, V lost 5 bases, and 3 bases had no gene match. CDR3 in amino acids: CASSITGDTEAFF. The CDR3 DNA is TGTGCCAGCAGCATAACAGGGGACACTGAAGCTTTCTTT.

This chain links TRBV6-5 with TRBJ2-3; possible D gene TRBD1, 6 bases. This CDR3 is built from 16 residues. Trimming removed 4 bases at V and 1 base at J, with 15 bases between. Germline CDR1 and CDR2: MNHEY and SVGAGI. In DNA, the CDR3 is TGTGCCAGCAGTTCCCGGACAGCGGCAGGCACAGATACGCAGTATTTT. It codes for CASSSRTAAGTDTQYF.

The J gene is TRBJ2-7, the V gene TRBV5-6; 7 bases fit TRBD1. CDR3 length equals 15 residues. The V and J ends lost 2 bases and 11 bases, in that order; junction bases with no gene match: 16. Per the germline V gene, CDR1 is SGHDT and CDR2 is YYEEEE. DNA for the CDR3: TGTGCCAGCAGCTTCACGACAGGGACAGTCGTGGTGGAGTACTTC. Its translation is CASSFTTGTVVVEYF.

V usage is TRBV5-8 and J usage is TRBJ2-7; D unclear. The CDR3 runs to 14 residues. Germline V gene data show CDR1 as SGHTS and CDR2 as YDEGEE. Trimming removed 5 bases from V and 6 bases from J, with 18 bases in between. The CDR3 loop is CASRMLSVNGEQYF. The CDR3 region has the DNA TGTGCCAGCAGAATGCTGTCAGTTAATGGCGAGCAGTACTTC.

The V and J genes are TRBV28 and TRBJ2-7, with D possibly TRBD2 on 5 matching bases. There are 12 residues in the CDR3. With 5 bases removed from V and 4 bases from J, the gap between germline ends came to 9 bases. In germline, CDR1 is MDHEN, CDR2 SYDVKM. The CDR3 loop reads CASSEWRYEQYF. CDR3 nucleotide sequence: TGTGCCAGCAGTGAATGGAGGTACGAGCAGTACTTC.

The rearrangement links TRBV7-2 to TRBJ2-3; possibly TRBD1 for D (6 bases). CDR3 length: 15 residues. V was clipped by 3 bases and J by 5 bases, with 15 bases between them. CDR1 and CDR2 from the germline V gene are SGHTA and FQGNSA. The CDR3 DNA is TGTGCCAGCAGCTTCGGTACAGGGACGAAAGATACGCAGTATTTT. Its translation is CASSFGTGTKDTQYF. Supplemented by reference TRBV7-2 and TRBJ2-3, the full variable domain reads GAGVSQSPSNKVTEKGKDVELRCDPISGHTALYWYRQSLGQGLEFLIYFQGNSAPDKSGLPSDRFSAERTGGSVSTLTIQRTQQEDSAVYLCASSFGTGTKDTQYFGPGTRLTVL.